This entry concerns a single T cell receptor (beta chain). Individuals drawn from approximately 22 US areas were about 18 to 95 years old. The sample belongs to a study of blood T cell repertoires in COVID-19. Study in general: T cells, B-cell-depleted T cells, or PBMCs supplied cDNA or gDNA.

The table came from immunoSEQ multiplex PCR; TCRdb's copy has only in-frame clones and leaves some out. The repertoire holds 130,000 to 150,000 clones, with about 79% as singletons. The source is a man in his fifties or sixties who had recovered from COVID-19. Input material: PBMCs or T cells enriched from blood (not recorded which).

CDR3 coding DNA: TGTGCCAGCCACCGGGACAGCGACTATGGCTACACCTTC. Its protein is CASHRDSDYGYTF. V usage is TRBV6-6 and J usage is TRBJ1-2; 7 nucleotides match TRBD1. CDR3 length equals 13 residues. Per the germline V gene, CDR1 is MNHNY and CDR2 is SVGAGI (reference sequence). J was trimmed by 3 bases and V by 8 bases; bases with no gene match: 6.